What follows are 24 T cell receptor beta chains derived from one specimen sequenced in a study of blood T cells in healthy people across ages. For the second PCR, which ran for roughly 7 to 11 cycles, a sample-barcoded 5' primer and a J-beta primer mix were used. TCRdb re-analysed the 5' RACE reads in MiXCR, keeping a single row per CDR3 protein. The table lists 750,000 to 850,000 distinct CDR3 sequences, 20% to 25% of them singletons. The data were also submitted as part of a second study, on T cells of mothers and their children.

The sample was blood. These receptors originate from a boy younger than 18 in good health.

This clonotype occurred a few times. This sequence joins TRBV5-1 and TRBJ1-6, with D unresolved. The CDR3 extends over 16 amino acids. Germline values: CDR1 SGHRS, CDR2 YFSETQ. V was shortened by 2 bases and J by 5 bases, with 14 bases between the two germline ends. In nucleotides, the CDR3 is TGCGCCAGCAGCTTAGGTACGGTTGAAGATAATTCACCCCTCCACTTT. This gives the protein CASSLGTVEDNSPLHF.

This clonotype was detected a few times. This chain connects TRBV9 to TRBJ1-2; no firm D call. The CDR3 runs 13 residues. CDR1 is SGDLS, CDR2 YYNGEE, per germline. V was shortened by 0 bases and J by 0 bases, with 3 bases between the two germline ends. The CDR3 nucleotides read TGTGCCAGCAGCGTAGTCCCTAACTATGGCTACACCTTC. Translated, it gives CASSVVPNYGYTF.

The rearrangement links TRBV12-3 or TRBV12-4 to TRBJ2-1; 9 bases align to TRBD1. This CDR3 region has 15 residues. The ends lost 4 bases at V and 9 bases at J; junction bases unmatched: 10. In DNA, the CDR3 is TGTGCCAGCAGTTCAACCGGGACAGGGAGTGGTGAGCAGTTCTTC. Residues: CASSSTGTGSGEQFF.

V gene TRBV7-2 combines with J gene TRBJ2-3; 13 bases are a match to TRBD2. V gave up 4 bases and J gave up 5 bases; unmatched junction bases: 15. Germline values: CDR1 SGHTA, CDR2 FQGNSA. The CDR3 is made up of 19 amino acids. CDR3 protein: CASSWTSGGLTRHQDTQYF. In nucleotides, the CDR3 is TGTGCCAGCAGCTGGACTAGCGGGGGACTAACGCGGCATCAAGATACGCAGTATTTT.

This clonotype was seen only a few times. The chain joins TRBV2 to TRBJ2-5, with 10 positions matching TRBD2. The CDR3 sequence is 14 residues long. In germline, CDR1 is SNHLY, CDR2 FYNNEI. J gave up 5 bases and V 4 bases, and 4 bases lay outside the gene matches. CDR3: CASSATSGAETQYF. CDR3 nucleotide sequence: TGTGCCAGCAGTGCTACTAGCGGGGCGGAGACCCAGTACTTC. Based on the CDR3 plus reference TRBV2 and TRBJ2-5, the full variable domain is EPEVTQTPSHQVTQMGQEVILRCVPISNHLYFYWYRQILGQKVEFLVSFYNNEISEKSEIFDDQFSVERPDGSNFTLKIRSTKLEDSAMYFCASSATSGAETQYFGPGTRLLVL.

The chain employs TRBV11-2 and TRBJ2-2, with D perhaps matching TRBD1 (5 bases). The CDR3 sequence is 17 residues long. V was cut by 3 bases and J by 1 base, with 15 bases left in between. CDR1 and CDR2 from the germline V gene are SGHAT and FQNNGV. CDR3: CASSFPSDTLNTGELFF. Written as DNA, the CDR3 is TGTGCCAGCAGCTTCCCCTCGGACACCCTGAACACCGGGGAGCTGTTTTTT.

The table lists this clonotype with a few counts. J is TRBJ2-1 and V is TRBV5-1; D is ambiguous. CDR3 length: 15 residues. Germline CDR1 SGHRS, CDR2 YFSETQ. V was trimmed by 4 bases and J by 3 bases, leaving 14 bases between them. CDR3 in DNA: TGCGCCAGCAGCCCCGCGGCTGATATCTACAATGAGCAGTTCTTC. This gives the protein CASSPAADIYNEQFF.

This clonotype has just a few counts. V gene TRBV9 combines with J gene TRBJ1-6; D unresolved. V was shortened by 4 bases and J by 2 bases, with 10 bases between the two germline ends. The CDR3 totals 15 residues. The germline gives CDR1 SGDLS, CDR2 YYNGEE. Here the CDR3 reads CASSPAETYNSPLHF. DNA of the CDR3: TGTGCCAGCAGCCCAGCGGAAACCTATAATTCACCCCTCCACTTT.

This sequence joins TRBV14 and TRBJ2-5, with 7 bases identical to TRBD2. The J call may not be correct, given that the DNA end is closer to TRBJ2-7. This CDR3 comprises 14 residues. Germline V gene data show CDR1 as SGHDN and CDR2 as FVKESK. DNA of the CDR3: TGTGCCAGCAGCCAATGGGGGGGAGGCTACGAGCAGTACTTC. It translates to CASSQWGGGYEQYF.

This clonotype has more than one count but fewer than ten. The chain uses TRBV4-3 and TRBJ2-3, with 7 bases that match TRBD2. This CDR3 region has 17 residues. Looked up from germline, CDR1 is LGHNA and CDR2 is YSLEER. V shed 0 bases and J 2 bases; nucleotides not matched to a gene: 8. CDR3 residues: CASSQDRTGGSTDTQYF. DNA for the CDR3: TGCGCCAGCAGCCAAGATCGAACGGGGGGATCCACAGATACGCAGTATTTT.

The chain combines TRBV6-1 with TRBJ1-6; 8 bases fit TRBD1. Germline lookup yields CDR1 MNHNS and CDR2 SASEGT. Trimming removed 5 bases from V and 9 bases from J; junction bases left unmatched: 3. The CDR3 covers 13 residues. The CDR3 coding sequence is TGTGCCAGCAGTACGGACAGGGTTTCACCCCTCCACTTT. Translating gives CASSTDRVSPLHF.

This clonotype appeared a few times. The rearrangement links TRBV2 to TRBJ2-7; D is possibly TRBD1 or TRBD2 (6 bases each). V was pared by 6 bases and J by 3 bases, with 15 bases between. Germline lookup yields CDR1 SNHLY and CDR2 FYNNEI. The CDR3 is 14 residues long. The CDR3, as DNA: TGTGCCAGCAGCTACGGGGGCGGGTTCTACGAGCAGTACTTC. The encoded protein is CASSYGGGFYEQYF.

V gene TRBV9 combines with J gene TRBJ2-5; 9 bases align to TRBD1. CDR1 SGDLS and CDR2 YYNGEE come from the germline V gene. V dropped 0 bases and J dropped 3; count of bases not matched to a gene: 0. CDR3 length equals 14 residues. This CDR3 is CASSVGQGEETQYF. CDR3 sequence (DNA): TGTGCCAGCAGCGTAGGACAGGGGGAAGAGACCCAGTACTTC.

The chain has TRBV7-2 and TRBJ1-1; D not certain. V was clipped by 5 bases and J by 1 base, with 17 bases between them. CDR3 size: 16 residues. Per the germline V gene, CDR1 is SGHTA and CDR2 is FQGNSA. CDR3 loop: CASSPTTFRWNTEAFF. The CDR3 region has the DNA TGTGCCAGCAGCCCGACTACTTTTAGGTGGAACACTGAAGCTTTCTTT.

This clonotype was detected only a few times. The J gene is TRBJ2-7, the V gene TRBV4-2; 11 nucleotides agree with TRBD1. There are 16 residues in the CDR3. With 3 bases clipped from V and 2 bases from J, the junction kept 6 bases outside the gene matches. Germline V gene sequence: CDR1 LGHNA, CDR2 YNFKEQ. The CDR3 sequence: CASSHLGTGGTYEQYF. CDR3 bases: TGTGCCAGCAGCCACCTCGGGACAGGGGGTACCTACGAGCAGTACTTC.

This clonotype turned up a few times. This rearrangement joins TRBV5-5 to TRBJ1-3; no clear D gene. V was shortened by 4 bases and J by 2 bases, with 10 bases between the two germline ends. Germline V gene lookup returns CDR1 SGHKS and CDR2 YYEKEE (reference sequence). This CDR3 has 14 amino acids. CDR3 DNA: TGTGCCAGCAGCCGGACGGAAACTGGAAACACCATATATTTT. It translates to CASSRTETGNTIYF.

This clonotype was seen repeatedly, ten times or more. The gene calls are TRBV28 and TRBJ2-3; D call uncertain. V lost 5 bases, J lost 7 bases, and 13 bases lay in between. This CDR3 is 13 amino acids long. Germline lookup yields CDR1 MDHEN and CDR2 SYDVKM. CDR3 region: CASSVLKGYTQYF. As DNA, the CDR3 is TGTGCCAGCAGTGTACTAAAAGGTTATACGCAGTATTTT.

Ten or more counts support this clonotype. V usage is TRBV3-1 and J usage is TRBJ1-3, with D possibly TRBD1 on 6 matching bases. CDR1 LGHDT and CDR2 YNNKEL come from the germline V gene (reference sequence). The CDR3 runs to 16 residues. The ends were cut back, 0 bases at V and 3 bases at J, with 12 bases in the middle. CDR3 bases: TGTGCCAGCAGCCAAGATCGGCAGGGGCTTGGAAACACCATATATTTT. It specifies CASSQDRQGLGNTIYF.

The V call is TRBV28, the J call TRBJ2-7; D remains ambiguous. CDR1 is MDHEN, CDR2 SYDVKM, per germline. Trimming removed 3 bases from V and 2 bases from J, with 8 bases in between. This CDR3 spans 13 amino acids. The CDR3 region is CASSFLDPYEQYF. The CDR3 region has the DNA TGTGCCAGCAGTTTTTTAGATCCCTACGAGCAGTACTTC.

This clonotype was found a few times. The rearrangement joins TRBV4-3 to TRBJ2-5, with 8 bases that match TRBD2. This CDR3 spans 15 amino acids. The germline V gene encodes CDR1 LGHNA and CDR2 YSLEER. Unmatched junction bases numbered 8, after V lost 4 bases and J lost 4 bases. In DNA, the CDR3 is TGCGCCAGCAGCCGCACCGGGGGGGAAGGAGAGACCCAGTACTTC. It specifies CASSRTGGEGETQYF.

This clonotype was picked up a small number of times. The chain carries TRBV20-1 and TRBJ2-2; TRBD2 aligns across 10 bases. V lost 3 bases and J lost 8; bases outside the gene matches: 12. The CDR3 contains 16 residues. CDR1 DFQATT and CDR2 SNEGSKA come from the germline V gene (reference sequence). The CDR3 sequence: CSARLPAGGPSGELFF. CDR3 in DNA: TGCAGTGCTAGGTTACCAGCGGGAGGGCCATCAGGGGAGCTGTTTTTT.

The chain's CDR3 is CASSLEGTGNTEAFF. Written as DNA, the CDR3 is TGTGCCAGCAGCTTAGAGGGGACGGGGAACACTGAAGCTTTCTTT. V is TRBV7-2 and J is TRBJ1-1, with D maybe TRBD1 (5 bases). The CDR3 is made up of 15 amino acids. Germline CDR1 reads SGHTA; CDR2 reads FQGNSA. V lost 1 base and J lost 1, with 10 bases in between.

The CDR3 spells CASSFRVVYGYTF. The CDR3 DNA follows: TGTGCCAGCAGTTTCAGAGTCGTCTATGGCTACACCTTC. The genes are TRBV28 and TRBJ1-2; no clear D. Deletions cut 3 bases from V and 4 bases from J, with 9 bases between. The CDR3 covers 13 residues. From germline, CDR1 is MDHEN and CDR2 SYDVKM.

The J gene is TRBJ2-6, the V gene TRBV29-1; D is unresolved. The CDR3 length is 15 residues. Trimming pared 2 bases from V and 1 base from J, leaving 9 bases between. In germline, CDR1 is SQVTM, CDR2 ANQGSEA. CDR3 DNA sequence: TGCAGCGTTGAATCCGGCACGTCTGGGGCCAACGTCCTGACTTTC. This encodes CSVESGTSGANVLTF. The full variable domain, its missing parts supplied by reference TRBV29-1 and TRBJ2-6, is SAVISQKPSRDICQRGTSLTIQCQVDSQVTMMFWYRQQPGQSLTLIATANQGSEATYESGFVIDKFPISRPNLTFSTLTVSNMSPEDSSIYLCSVESGTSGANVLTFGAGSRLTVL.